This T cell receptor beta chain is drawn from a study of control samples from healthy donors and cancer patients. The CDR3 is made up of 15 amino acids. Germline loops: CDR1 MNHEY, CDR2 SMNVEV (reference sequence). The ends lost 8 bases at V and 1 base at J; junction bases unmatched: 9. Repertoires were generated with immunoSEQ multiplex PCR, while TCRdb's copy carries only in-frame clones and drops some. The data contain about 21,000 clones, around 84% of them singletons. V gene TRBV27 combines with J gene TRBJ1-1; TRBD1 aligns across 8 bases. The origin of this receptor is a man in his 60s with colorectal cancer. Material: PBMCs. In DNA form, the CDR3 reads TGTGCCAGCTCCAACAGGGGGATGGCGAACACTGAAGCTTTCTTT. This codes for CASSNRGMANTEAFF.